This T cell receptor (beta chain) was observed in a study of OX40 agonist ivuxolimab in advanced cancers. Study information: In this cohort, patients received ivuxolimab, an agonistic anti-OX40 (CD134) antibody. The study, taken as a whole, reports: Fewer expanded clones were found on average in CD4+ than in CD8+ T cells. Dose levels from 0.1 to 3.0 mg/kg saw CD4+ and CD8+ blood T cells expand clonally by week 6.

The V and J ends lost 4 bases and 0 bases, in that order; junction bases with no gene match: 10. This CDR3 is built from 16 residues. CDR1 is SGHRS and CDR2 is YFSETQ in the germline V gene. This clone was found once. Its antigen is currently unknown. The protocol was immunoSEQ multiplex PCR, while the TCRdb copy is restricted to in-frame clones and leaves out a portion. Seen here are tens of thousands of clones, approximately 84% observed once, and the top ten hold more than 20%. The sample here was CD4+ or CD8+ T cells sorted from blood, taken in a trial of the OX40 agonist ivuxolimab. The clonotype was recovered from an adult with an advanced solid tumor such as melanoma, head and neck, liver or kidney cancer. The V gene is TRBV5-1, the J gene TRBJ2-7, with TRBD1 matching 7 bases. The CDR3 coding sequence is TGCGCCAGCAGCCTTTATAGACAGGGATTCTCCTACGAGCAGTACTTC. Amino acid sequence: CASSLYRQGFSYEQYF.